This TCR beta chain was documented in a study of blood T cell repertoires in COVID-19. The overall study: PBMCs, B-cell-depleted T cells, or T cells were the source of the cDNA or gDNA that made up the material.

In germline, CDR1 is SGHTA, CDR2 FQGTGA. Unmatched junction bases numbered 8, after V lost 2 bases and J lost 1 base. The CDR3 is 17 residues long. The protocol was immunoSEQ multiplex PCR, while the TCRdb copy is restricted to in-frame clones and leaves out a portion. The table records tens of thousands of clones, more than 90% of them present only once. The TCR was taken from a man between 60 and 75 years old with acute or convalescent COVID-19. Source material: peripheral blood. The rearrangement joins TRBV7-3 to TRBJ2-3, with 8 nucleotides matching TRBD1. The DNA for the CDR3 is TGTGCCAGCAGCTTATATGGTCAGGGGGCGGGCACAGATACGCAGTATTTT. This encodes CASSLYGQGAGTDTQYF.